The TCR beta chain under discussion was sequenced for a study of OX40 agonist ivuxolimab in advanced cancers. V was shortened by 1 base and J by 0 bases, with 13 bases between the two germline ends. The CDR3 has 17 amino acids. Germline loops: CDR1 LGHNA, CDR2 YNFKEQ. Sequencing used immunoSEQ multiplex PCR; TCRdb keeps in-frame clones, though not all of them. The sample includes around 40,000 clones, around 81% of them seen just once. This clonotype was sampled from an adult with an advanced solid tumor such as melanoma, head and neck, liver or kidney cancer. The input for sequencing was CD4+ or CD8+ T cells sorted from blood, taken in a trial of the OX40 agonist ivuxolimab. V is TRBV4-2 and J is TRBJ2-4; unclear D gene. CDR3 loop: CASSQGKMEVAKNIQYF. For the CDR3, the DNA is TGTGCCAGCAGCCAAGGAAAGATGGAAGTAGCCAAAAACATTCAGTACTTC.